This TCR beta chain was retrieved from a study of cytomegalovirus exposure and HLA in healthy donors (dated by TCRdb to about 2017). For context, the study as a whole: An earlier analysis of some 620 of the donors reported approximately 260 Gb of sequence data and around 120 million unique TCR beta sequences obtained from roughly 180 million T cells. About 5 DR-DQ haplotypes were handled as single units for association and clustering, since linkage in the cohort was strong. To decide whether each TCR beta V gene segment behaved as functional or pseudogenic, an earlier analysis of some 600 of the donors relied on high-throughput TCR beta sequencing. The study was designed to test whether signatures of past pathogen exposure could be identified by cataloging public T cell receptors. A later analysis re-examined previously published TCR beta repertoires from 500 to 700 donors and added high-resolution HLA genotyping to investigate patterns of TCR occurrence. Roughly 300 gigabases of sequencing data and tens of millions of unique TCR sequences were included in an early release covering 550 to 650 HLA-typed donors. Across under 500 genotyped donors of the cohort, an average of 235,054 unique TCR beta nucleotide sequences per donor were sequenced, and roughly 20% of those sequences were non-productive. The number of typed donors differed by locus: roughly 629-640 for A, B, C, DRB1 and DQB1; 522 for DQA1; some 610 for DPA1; and 400 to 480 for DPB1. In the later analysis, no new phenotypic data were used to find candidate immune exposures; instead, reliance was placed on TCR beta sequences and their occurrence across donors. Every discovery cohort repertoire had been produced on one sequencing platform. Alongside the repertoire data, information on donor age, sex, ethnicity and CMV serostatus was compiled. To predict cytomegalovirus infection status, the study combined high-throughput TCR immunosequencing, statistical association of individual TCRs with disease status, and machine learning. Of the roughly 400 genotyped donors, 65% to 90% fell in the genetic ancestry cluster associated with self-reported Caucasian donors. Using immunosequencing, the study profiled T cell repertoires from about 610 subjects and related those repertoires to cytomegalovirus serostatus. A later genetic analysis used genome-wide SNP genotypes for about three fifths of the 666 donors, treating that subset as a discovery cohort. A separate validation cohort of about 110 different subjects was used in addition to the approximately 670-subject first cohort. HLA typing included class I and class II loci at four-digit resolution. Summary of the overall study and its limitations: The only immune exposure information available for the cohort was CMV serostatus. A later analysis reported that several top co-occurrence clusters appeared linked to parvovirus B19, influenza, CMV and Epstein-Barr virus. Linkage disequilibrium might explain the correlated functional status among segregating V segments, but an unknown experimental factor could not be excluded. The cohort was sequenced for TCR beta chains only, and without alpha or paired-chain data the features that could be detected were limited. In a later genetic analysis, a missense DCLRE1C variant was associated with V-gene and J-gene trimming of TCR beta chains, and the association was replicated in an independent cohort. The classifier was reported to diagnose cytomegalovirus status with high specificity and sensitivity in both the original cohort and the validation cohort. In an earlier analysis of more than 450 of the donors, most TCR beta V segments were observed in productive rearrangements about 90% or about 30% of the time, broadly matching IMGT annotations. A further reported finding was that TCR beta sequences accurately predicted the HLA-A and HLA-B alleles for most subjects in the first cohort. In a later analysis, around 15,000 TCR beta sequences were associated with specific HLA alleles at a false discovery rate of 0.05. Some IMGT-functional V segments, including TRBV6-2 and TRBV6-3, could not be told apart with the 87-base-pair reads, so those segments were excluded. In a later analysis, most CMV-associated TCR beta chains were found to appear HLA-restricted, with HLA associations seemingly driven largely by CMV exposure. Strong co-occurrence of HLA alleles, especially DR and DQ, made assigning TCR associations to individual alleles difficult. The authors suggested that the approach could potentially be generalized to other disease states and immunological phenotypes. Some 15 rarely observed V segments, including chromosome 9 orphons, were excluded from the earlier analysis of some 590 of the donors because counts were too low. In a later analysis, the rate of TCR association differed among HLA loci, with DRB1 alleles having the most associated TCRs and HLA-C alleles having the fewest. In vitro tests confirmed that a few of the cytomegalovirus-associated TCR beta chains recognize cytomegalovirus antigens. Because HLA typing was unavailable for some donors at each locus, only the typed subset was used in association tests. The study listed 164 TCR beta chains as associated with cytomegalovirus. The presence/absence analyses assumed that sequencing depth was roughly uniform across donors, and that assumption may not be true. A later analysis found that HLA-associated TCR beta chains were more clonally expanded and had lower generation probabilities than equally common non-associated chains. The sequencing pipeline was judged likely to have produced a cluster of highly shared sequence variants as a technical artifact. Most TCR sequences were seen in very few donors, while some public TCRs were found in many individuals. A later genetic analysis reported fewer N-insertions in productive TCRs among donors in an Asian-associated ancestry cluster than the approximately 700-donor mean.

The cohort consisted of 600 or so healthy bone marrow donors. At the time of sampling, all cohort members were nominally healthy, though unrecorded immune exposures were likely present. The donor was CMV seropositive and was included in the group of 290 or so seropositive cohort members. Each donor provided a peripheral blood sample, and peripheral blood mononuclear cells were used for TCR beta sequencing. The Qiagen DNeasy Blood Extraction Kit was used to extract genomic DNA from the blood cell samples. Library preparation was by the immunoSEQ multiplex PCR assay. For the multiplex PCR, a mixture combining 60 forward primers for TCR Vbeta segments and 13 reverse primers for TCR Jbeta segments was used. A multiplex PCR assay on genomic DNA amplified the CDR3 region of rearranged TCR beta genes. The amplified TCR beta libraries were sequenced on the Illumina HiSeq System as 87-base-pair reads. The original pipeline was this. A later analysis counted about 80 million unique TCR beta chains across the 700 or so repertoires, and approximately 11 million of these chains were shared by at least two donors. A nearest-neighbor algorithm error-corrected the raw reads and collapsed the reads into unique sequences, merging closely related sequences to remove PCR and sequencing errors. CDR3 sequences were aligned to IMGT reference sequences to assign V, D and J gene segments. For a sequence to be retained, at least a six-nucleotide match to both a V gene segment and a J gene segment was required. A rearrangement was called productive if the CDR3 had no stop codons and remained in frame with V and J, and every other rearrangement was called non-productive. CDR3 was defined according to IMGT convention as the region running from the second conserved V-encoded cysteine to the conserved J-encoded phenylalanine. The earlier analysis of roughly 590 of the donors excluded any sequence lacking an unambiguous match to a single V gene segment. An earlier analysis of a few hundred of the donors called V segments functional above 56.7% productive rearrangements and segregating when the between-donor standard deviation exceeded 5%. To diagnose cytomegalovirus status from the catalog of TCR beta chain sequences, a statistical classification framework was built. In a later analysis, V and J genes were assigned by comparing TCR nucleotide sequences against IMGT/GENE-DB human TR gene sequences. Using the TCRdist pipeline, a later analysis assigned CDR3 sequences along with most-parsimonious VDJ recombination scenarios. A later analysis defined each TCR beta chain by its CDR3 amino acid sequence plus V-gene family, and excluded reads lacking a unique V-gene family. To address suspected cross-contamination and a sequencing artifact, a later analysis removed under 600 highly shared, low-generation-probability nucleotide sequences. In a later analysis, a clonal expansion index was calculated for each public chain from normalized within-repertoire ranks of inferred template counts. In a later analysis, generation probabilities were computed using a VDJ recombination model fitted to out-of-frame rearrangements, and the results were checked against IGoR. A later analysis scored TCR-TCR, TCR-HLA and TCR-CMV co-occurrence with hypergeometric tests, applying a repertoire-size bias correction to TCR pairs. False discovery rates were estimated in a later analysis by permuting HLA or CMV assignments 20 times. In a later analysis, co-occurring TCRs were grouped using DBSCAN, and TCRdist sequence similarity was added for clustering within HLA-allele-positive subsets. Repertoires with fewer than 30,000 or more than 120,000 public chains, plus five repertoires with anomalous nucleotide sharing, were excluded from co-occurrence clustering. TCRdb retrieved this table from immuneACCESS and kept in-frame rearrangements only. Not all clones are present; in checked studies, unresolved V genes account for under half, and no reason is known for the remainder. V and J calls plus clone size are reproduced from that table; the DNA served to infer D and trimming. Counted in this sample were more than 110,000 clones; approximately 84% of them appeared once. The ten top clones hold approximately 1.5% of the sample.

Measured from the cysteine to the phenylalanine, the CDR3 is 14 residues long. Of all the DNA, just the CDR3 is kept, 42 bases in frame from base 1. For CDR1 and CDR2, the germline V gene lists SGHRS and YFSETQ. For this clone: Its antigen remains undetermined. At one end, the junction sequence differs from germline, possibly due to a read error.

Sequenced: PBMCs. In this chain, TRBV5-1 is recombined with TRBJ2-3; the D gene identity is not certain. The source of this sequence is a man aged 30 to 39 in good health and CMV-seropositive. The sequenced DNA is TGCGCCGGCAGCTTCGCGTTAGGCACAGATACGCAGTATTTT. It is translated as CAGSFALGTDTQYF.